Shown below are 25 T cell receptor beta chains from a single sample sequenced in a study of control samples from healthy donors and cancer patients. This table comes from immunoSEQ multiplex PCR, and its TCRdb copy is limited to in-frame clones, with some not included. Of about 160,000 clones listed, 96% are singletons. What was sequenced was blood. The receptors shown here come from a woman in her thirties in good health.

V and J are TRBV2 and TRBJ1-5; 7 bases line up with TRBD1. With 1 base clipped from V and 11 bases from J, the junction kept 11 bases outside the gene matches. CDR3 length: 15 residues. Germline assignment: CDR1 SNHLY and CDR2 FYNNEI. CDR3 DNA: TGTGCCAGCAGTGAAGGTGCAGGGGGTATCTTGACCCAGCATTTT. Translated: CASSEGAGGILTQHF.

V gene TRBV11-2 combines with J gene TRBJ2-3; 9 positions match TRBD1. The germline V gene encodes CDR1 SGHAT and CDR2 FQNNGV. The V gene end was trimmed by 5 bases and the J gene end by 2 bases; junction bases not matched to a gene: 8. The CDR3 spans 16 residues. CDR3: CASSDAGTGTTDTQYF. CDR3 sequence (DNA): TGTGCCAGCAGCGATGCCGGGACAGGGACCACAGATACGCAGTATTTT.

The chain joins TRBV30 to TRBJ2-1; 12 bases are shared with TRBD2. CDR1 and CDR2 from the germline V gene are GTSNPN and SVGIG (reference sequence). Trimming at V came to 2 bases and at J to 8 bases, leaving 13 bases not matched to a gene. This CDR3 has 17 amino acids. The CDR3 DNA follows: TGTGCCTGGAGTACCAGGACTAGCGGGATCCTTGGGGATGAGCAGTTCTTC. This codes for CAWSTRTSGILGDEQFF.

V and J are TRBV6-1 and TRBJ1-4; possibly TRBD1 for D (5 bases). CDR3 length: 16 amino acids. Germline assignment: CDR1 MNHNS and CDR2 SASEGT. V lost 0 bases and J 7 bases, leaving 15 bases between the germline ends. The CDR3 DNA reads TGTGCCAGCAGTGAAGCCTACGGGACTATGGTTGAAAAACTGTTTTTT. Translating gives CASSEAYGTMVEKLFF.

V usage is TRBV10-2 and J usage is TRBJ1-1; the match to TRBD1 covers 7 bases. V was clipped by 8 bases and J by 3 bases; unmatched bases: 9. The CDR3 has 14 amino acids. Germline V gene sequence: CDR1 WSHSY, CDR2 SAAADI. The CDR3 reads CASAWDSLYTEAFF. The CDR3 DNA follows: TGCGCCAGCGCCTGGGACAGCCTATACACTGAAGCTTTCTTT.

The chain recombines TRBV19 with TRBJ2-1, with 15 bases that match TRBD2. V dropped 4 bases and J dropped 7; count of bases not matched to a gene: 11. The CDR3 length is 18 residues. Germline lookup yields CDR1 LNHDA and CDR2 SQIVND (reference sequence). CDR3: CASSTPSGLAGGWNEQFF. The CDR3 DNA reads TGTGCCAGTAGTACCCCCTCAGGACTAGCGGGGGGGTGGAATGAGCAGTTCTTC.

The CDR3 bases are TGTGCCAGCAGATCTAGCACAGATACGCAGTATTTT. This translates into CASRSSTDTQYF. This sequence joins TRBV6-5 and TRBJ2-3; unclear D gene. Looked up from germline, CDR1 is MNHEY and CDR2 is SVGAGI. The CDR3 length is 12 residues. With 6 bases removed from V and 0 bases from J, the gap between germline ends came to 4 bases.

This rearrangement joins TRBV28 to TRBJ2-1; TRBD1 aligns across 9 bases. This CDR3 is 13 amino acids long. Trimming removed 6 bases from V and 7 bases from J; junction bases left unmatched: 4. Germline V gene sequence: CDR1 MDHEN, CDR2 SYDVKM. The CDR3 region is CASRGTGYNEQFF. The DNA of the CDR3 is TGTGCCAGCAGGGGGACAGGGTATAATGAGCAGTTCTTC.

CDR3 DNA sequence: TGTGCCAGCAGCTTAGAACAGTCTATGAACACTGAAGCTTTCTTT. As protein: CASSLEQSMNTEAFF. This chain links TRBV7-9 with TRBJ1-1, with D unclear. The CDR3 sequence is 15 residues long. Germline CDR1 is SEHNR and CDR2 is FQNEAQ (reference sequence). The ends were cut back, 1 base at V and 0 bases at J, with 9 bases in the middle.

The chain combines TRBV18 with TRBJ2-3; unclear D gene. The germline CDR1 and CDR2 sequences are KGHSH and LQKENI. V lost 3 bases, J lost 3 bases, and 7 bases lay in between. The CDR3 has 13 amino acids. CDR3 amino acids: CASSPLPTDTQYF. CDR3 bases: TGTGCCAGCTCACCTTTACCTACAGATACGCAGTATTTT. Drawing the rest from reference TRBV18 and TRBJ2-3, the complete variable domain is NAGVMQNPRHLVRRRGQEARLRCSPMKGHSHVYWYRQLPEEGLKFMVYLQKENIIDESGMPKERFSAEFPKEGPSILRIQQVVRGDSAAYFCASSPLPTDTQYFGPGTRLTVL.

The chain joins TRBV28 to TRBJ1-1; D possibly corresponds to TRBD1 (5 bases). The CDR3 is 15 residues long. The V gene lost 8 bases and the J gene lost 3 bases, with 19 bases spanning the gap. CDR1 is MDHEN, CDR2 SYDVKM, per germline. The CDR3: CASGGRGGLDTEAFF. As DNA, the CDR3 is TGTGCCAGCGGAGGGAGGGGTGGTCTGGACACTGAAGCTTTCTTT.

The CDR3 sequence: CASSQEPAGVWVTDTQYF. CDR3 bases: TGTGCCAGCAGCCAGGAACCCGCAGGGGTGTGGGTCACAGATACGCAGTATTTT. The chain uses TRBV14 and TRBJ2-3; D possibly corresponds to TRBD1 (6 bases). The CDR3 is 18 residues long. V lost 3 bases to trimming and J lost 2 bases, with 21 bases between them. Germline values: CDR1 SGHDN, CDR2 FVKESK.

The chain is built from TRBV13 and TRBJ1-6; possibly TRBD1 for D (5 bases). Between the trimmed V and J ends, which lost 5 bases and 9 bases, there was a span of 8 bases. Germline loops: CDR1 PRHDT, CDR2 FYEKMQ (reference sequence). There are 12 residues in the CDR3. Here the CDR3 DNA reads TGTGCCAGCAGCCTAAGGGGTTCACCCCTCCACTTT. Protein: CASSLRGSPLHF.

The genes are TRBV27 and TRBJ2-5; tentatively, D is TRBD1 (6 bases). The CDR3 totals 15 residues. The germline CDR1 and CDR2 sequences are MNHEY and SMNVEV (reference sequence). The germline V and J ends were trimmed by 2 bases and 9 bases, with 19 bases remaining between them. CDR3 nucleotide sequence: TGTGCCAGCAGTTTAGTGGTCGGGACACTGGGTTCCCAGTACTTC. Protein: CASSLVVGTLGSQYF.

CDR3 nucleotides: TGTGCCAGCAGTGGGGACGGGTACGAGCAGTACTTC. Amino acid sequence: CASSGDGYEQYF. The gene calls are TRBV28 and TRBJ2-7, with D perhaps given as TRBD1 or TRBD2 (5 bases each). The CDR3 has 12 residues. Trimming removed 5 bases from V and 4 bases from J, with 9 bases in between. Germline CDR1 MDHEN, CDR2 SYDVKM.

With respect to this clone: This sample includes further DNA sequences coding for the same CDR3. The CDR3 nucleotides are TGCAGCGTGGACAATGAGCAGTTCTTC. Its protein is CSVDNEQFF. The rearrangement joins TRBV29-1 to TRBJ2-1; D not resolved. CDR3 length: 9 residues. Trimming took 6 bases from V and 5 from J, leaving 2 bases between them. CDR1 is SQVTM and CDR2 is ANQGSEA in the germline V gene.

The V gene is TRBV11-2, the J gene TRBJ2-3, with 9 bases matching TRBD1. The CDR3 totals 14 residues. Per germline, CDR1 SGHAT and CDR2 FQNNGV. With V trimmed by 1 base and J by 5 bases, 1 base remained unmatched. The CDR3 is CASSLGTGVDTQYF. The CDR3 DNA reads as TGTGCCAGCAGCTTAGGGACAGGGGTAGATACGCAGTATTTT.

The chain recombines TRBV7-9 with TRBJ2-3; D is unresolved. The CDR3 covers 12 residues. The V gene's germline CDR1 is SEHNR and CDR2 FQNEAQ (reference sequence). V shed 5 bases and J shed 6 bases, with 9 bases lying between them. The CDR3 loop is CASSPIGDTQYF. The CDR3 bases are TGTGCCAGCAGCCCGATAGGGGATACGCAGTATTTT.

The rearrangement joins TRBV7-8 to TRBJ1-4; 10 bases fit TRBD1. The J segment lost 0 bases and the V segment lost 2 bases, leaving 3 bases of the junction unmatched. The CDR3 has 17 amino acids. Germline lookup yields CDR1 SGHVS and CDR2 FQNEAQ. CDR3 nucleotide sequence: TGTGCCAGCAGCTTAAGGACAGGGGGGGCAACTAATGAAAAACTGTTTTTT. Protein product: CASSLRTGGATNEKLFF.

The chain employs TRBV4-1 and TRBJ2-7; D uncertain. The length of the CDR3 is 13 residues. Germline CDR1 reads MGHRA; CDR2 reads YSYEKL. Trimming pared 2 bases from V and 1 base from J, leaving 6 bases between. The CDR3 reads CASSQKDSYEQYF. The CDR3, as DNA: TGCGCCAGCAGCCAAAAGGATTCCTACGAGCAGTACTTC.

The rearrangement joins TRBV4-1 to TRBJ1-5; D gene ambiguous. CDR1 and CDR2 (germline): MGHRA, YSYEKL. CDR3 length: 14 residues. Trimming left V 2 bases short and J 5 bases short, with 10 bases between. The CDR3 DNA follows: TGCGCCAGCAGCCAATCTGAATTGGATCAGCCCCAGCATTTT. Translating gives CASSQSELDQPQHF.

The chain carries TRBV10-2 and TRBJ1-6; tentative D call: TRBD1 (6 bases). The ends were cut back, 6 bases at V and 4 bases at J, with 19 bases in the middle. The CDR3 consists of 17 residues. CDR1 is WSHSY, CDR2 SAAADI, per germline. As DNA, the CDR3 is TGCGCCAGCAGCAAGGACAGCCGGAATGGGTATAATTCACCCCTCCACTTT. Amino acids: CASSKDSRNGYNSPLHF.

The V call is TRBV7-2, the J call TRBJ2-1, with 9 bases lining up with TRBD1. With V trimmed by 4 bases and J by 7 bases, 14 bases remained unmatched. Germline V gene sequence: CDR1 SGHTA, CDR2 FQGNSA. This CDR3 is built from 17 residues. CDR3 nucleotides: TGTGCCAGCAGCTCAACCCCCGGGACAGGGATTCGGAATGAGCAGTTCTTC. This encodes CASSSTPGTGIRNEQFF.

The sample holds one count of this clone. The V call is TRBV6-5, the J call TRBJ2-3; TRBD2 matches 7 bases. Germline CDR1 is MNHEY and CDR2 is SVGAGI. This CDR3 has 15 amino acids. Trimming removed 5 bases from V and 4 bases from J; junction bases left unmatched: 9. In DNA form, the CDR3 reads TGTGCCAGCAGTCCCCAGGGAGGGTTAGCAGATACGCAGTATTTT. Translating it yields CASSPQGGLADTQYF.

CDR3 protein: CASSLGQNYGYTF. The CDR3 DNA reads as TGTGCCAGCAGCCTAGGACAGAATTATGGCTACACCTTC. The chain combines TRBV7-9 with TRBJ1-2, with a weak D call TRBD1 (6 bases). Trimming took off 5 bases at V and 5 bases at J, with 12 bases between the two ends. CDR1 and CDR2 (germline): SEHNR, FQNEAQ (reference sequence). The CDR3 sequence is 13 residues long.